This is a list of T cell receptor beta chains from one sample in a study of blood T cell repertoires in COVID-19. Assay: immunoSEQ multiplex PCR; the TCRdb copy retains only in-frame clones and omits some. Seen here are roughly 140,000 clones, 85% to 90% observed once, and the top ten hold 15%. Sequences were obtained from peripheral blood. Source of these receptors: a woman aged 40 to 50 with acute or convalescent COVID-19. The CDR3 runs from the conserved cysteine through the conserved F or W. The D gene is left open where the match is weak. Rows give clone size only sometimes, using once, few, many, or a class for an expanded clone.

size	J	D	V	DNA	CDR3
-	TRBJ2-7	-	TRBV23-1	TGCGCCAGCAGAATTCACCCAGGGGAACTCCCCTACGAGCAGTACTTC	CASRIHPGELPYEQYF
-	TRBJ2-3	-	TRBV20-1	TGCAGTGGTGGGGGCGGGTATACGCAGTATTTT	CSGGGGYTQYF
-	TRBJ2-1	-	TRBV4-1	TGCGCCAGCAGCCTAATTGACCAGGGTGTTTGGAATGAGCAGTTCTTC	CASSLIDQGVWNEQFF
-	TRBJ2-7	-	TRBV2	TGTGCCAGCAGTGACGGAGTCTACGAGCAGTACTTC	CASSDGVYEQYF
-	TRBJ2-2	-	TRBV4-1	TGCGCCAGCAGCCAAGAAGATTTACTGTGGGGGGAGCTGTTTTTT	CASSQEDLLWGELFF
-	TRBJ2-2	TRBD2	TRBV7-9	TGTGCCAGCAGCCAGGGACTAGATCTAACCGGGGAGCTGTTTTTT	CASSQGLDLTGELFF
-	TRBJ2-1	-	TRBV19	TGTGCCAGTATGTCGGGCAAAGGACAAAGCTCCTACAATGAGCAGTTCTTC	CASMSGKGQSSYNEQFF
-	TRBJ1-6	-	TRBV5-5	TGTGCCAGCAGCCCGCCATTGTCAGGGCTTGGGTCACCCCTCCACTTT	CASSPPLSGLGSPLHF
-	TRBJ1-6	TRBD1	TRBV4-1	TGCGCCAGCAGCCAAGAAGGACAGGGGGCAGGGTCACCCCTCCACTTT	CASSQEGQGAGSPLHF
-	TRBJ1-1	TRBD1	TRBV5-4	TGTGCCAGCAGCGGGGCGGAGACAGGGTTTGTTATGAACACTGAAGCTTTCTTT	CASSGAETGFVMNTEAFF
-	TRBJ2-7	TRBD1	TRBV5-1	TGCGCCAGCAGCCCAGGGGGAGCAGGCCAAGGCGAGCAGTACTTC	CASSPGGAGQGEQYF
-	TRBJ2-3	TRBD2	TRBV11-3	TGTGCCAGCAGCTTAGTTCTCGGCGGGGGGGCCCCAGATACGCAGTATTTT	CASSLVLGGGAPDTQYF
-	TRBJ1-1	-	TRBV7-9	TGTGCCAGCAGCTTAGTGGGAGGATACACTGAAGCTTTCTTT	CASSLVGGYTEAFF
-	TRBJ1-4	-	TRBV28	TGTGCCAGCAGTTCCCGGATTAGCTTTAATGAAAAACTGTTTTTT	CASSSRISFNEKLFF
-	TRBJ2-1	-	TRBV11-2	TGTGCCAGCAGCTTAGTCCTCTACAGCTCCTACAATGAGCAGTTCTTC	CASSLVLYSSYNEQFF
once	TRBJ1-2	-	TRBV27	TGTGCCAGCAGTTTATCCTCTCGGTTAGCTAACTATGGCTACACCTTC	CASSLSSRLANYGYTF
once	TRBJ2-7	-	TRBV5-4	TGTGCCAGCAGCTTGTTACAGGGGGGGGCGGACGAGCAGTACTTC	CASSLLQGGADEQYF
-	TRBJ1-2	-	TRBV6-1	TGTGCCAGCAGTGAGAGAACAGGTTTATATGGCTACACCTTC	CASSERTGLYGYTF
-	TRBJ2-1	TRBD1	TRBV7-3	TGTGCCAGCAGCTTCGGGGACAGGCCCTACAATGAGCAGTTCTTC	CASSFGDRPYNEQFF
-	TRBJ2-1	-	TRBV29-1	TGCAGCGTTGGCCGTGTAGCGAATTACAATGAGCAGTTCTTC	CSVGRVANYNEQFF
few	TRBJ1-4	TRBD1	TRBV27	TGTGCCAGCAACGGCGACAGGGGGCGGGGAAAACTGTTTTTT	CASNGDRGRGKLFF
-	TRBJ2-1	-	TRBV7-9	TGTGTCTGGGGGCTAGTGTCTTCCAATGAGCAGTTCTTC	CVWGLVSSNEQFF
-	TRBJ2-7	TRBD2	TRBV5-4	TGTGCCAGCAGCCCAGCGGGAGGGGCCTACGAGCAGTACTTC	CASSPAGGAYEQYF
-	TRBJ2-1	TRBD2	TRBV5-4	TGTGCCAGCAGCTCCCCCTCTAGCGGGAGGTACAATGAGCAGTTCTTC	CASSSPSSGRYNEQFF
once	TRBJ2-2	-	TRBV18	TGTGCCAGCTCACCGATGACAGGGAACACCGGGGAGCTGTTTTTT	CASSPMTGNTGELFF
-	TRBJ1-1	TRBD1	TRBV19	TGTGCCAGTGTAAGACGGGGACAGAGGACAACGGGATCGAACACTGAAGCTTTCTTT	CASVRRGQRTTGSNTEAFF
-	TRBJ2-7	-	TRBV18	TGTGCCAGCTCACCGTCGGGGGTGTCCTACGAGCAGTACTTC	CASSPSGVSYEQYF
-	TRBJ2-2	-	TRBV10-1	TGCGCCAGTAGCCCGAACACCGGGGAGCTGTTTTTT	CASSPNTGELFF
-	TRBJ1-1	-	TRBV12-3/TRBV12-4	TGTGCCATCACTCCAATGAACACTGAAGCTTTCTTT	CAITPMNTEAFF